This T cell receptor beta chain was sequenced for a study of blood T cells in healthy people across ages. The overall study: Roughly one uniquely barcoded beta molecule per two T cells was captured.

Together with a sample-barcoded 5' primer, a J-beta primer mix was included in a second PCR lasting about 7 to 12 cycles. Researchers report that a template-switch adaptor with 12 random nucleotides tagged each cDNA molecule. One entry per CDR3 protein, called by TCRdb with MiXCR from the 5' RACE reads. The table lists around 2 million distinct CDR3 sequences, approximately 39% of them singletons, with around 23% in the top ten. The CDR3 consists of 16 residues. V lost 4 bases, J lost 4 bases, and 11 bases stayed unmatched. The germline gives CDR1 SEHNR, CDR2 FQNEAQ (reference sequence). The sequenced material came from blood. This chain uses TRBV7-9 with TRBJ1-1, with 8 bases lining up with TRBD1. This sequence originates from a human donor in good health. This CDR3 is CASSSTGGVGFTEAFF. CDR3 coding DNA: TGTGCCAGCAGCTCTACAGGGGGTGTAGGGTTCACTGAAGCTTTCTTT.